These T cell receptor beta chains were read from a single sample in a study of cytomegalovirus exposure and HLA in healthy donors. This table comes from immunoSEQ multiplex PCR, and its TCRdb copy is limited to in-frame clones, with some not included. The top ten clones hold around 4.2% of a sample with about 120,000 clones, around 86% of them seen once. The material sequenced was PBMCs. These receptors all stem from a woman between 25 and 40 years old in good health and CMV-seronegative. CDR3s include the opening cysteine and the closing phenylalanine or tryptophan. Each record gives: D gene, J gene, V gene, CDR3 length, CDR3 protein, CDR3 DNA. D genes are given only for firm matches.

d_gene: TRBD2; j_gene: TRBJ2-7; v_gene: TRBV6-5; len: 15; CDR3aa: CASTGGVTVIYEQYF; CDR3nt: TGTGCCAGCACGGGGGGGGTAACGGTTATCTACGAGCAGTACTTC
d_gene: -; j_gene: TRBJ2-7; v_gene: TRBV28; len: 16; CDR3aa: CASSLAAGRTAYEQYF; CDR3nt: TGTGCCAGCAGTTTAGCGGCGGGACGTACGGCCTACGAGCAGTACTTC
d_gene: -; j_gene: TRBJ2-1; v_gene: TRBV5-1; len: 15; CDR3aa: CASSPLPRQDNEQFF; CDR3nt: TGCGCCAGCAGTCCCCTACCACGACAGGACAATGAGCAGTTCTTC
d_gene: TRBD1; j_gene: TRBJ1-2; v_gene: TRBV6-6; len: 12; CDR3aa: CASSTGVYGYTF; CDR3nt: TGTGCCAGCAGTACAGGGGTCTATGGCTACACCTTC
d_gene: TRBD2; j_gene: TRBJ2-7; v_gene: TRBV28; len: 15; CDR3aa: CASSLPSGNPYEQYF; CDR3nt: TGTGCCAGCAGTTTACCCAGCGGGAACCCCTACGAGCAGTACTTC
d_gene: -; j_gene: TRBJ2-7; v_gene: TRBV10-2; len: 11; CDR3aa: CASSQGYEQYF; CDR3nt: TGCGCCAGCAGTCAGGGTTACGAGCAGTACTTC
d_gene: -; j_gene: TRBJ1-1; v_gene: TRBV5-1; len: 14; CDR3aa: CASSLQVGDTEAFF; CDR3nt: TGCGCCAGCAGCCTTCAGGTAGGGGACACTGAAGCTTTCTTT
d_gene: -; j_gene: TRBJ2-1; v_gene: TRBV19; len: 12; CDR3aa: CASSISYNEQFF; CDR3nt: TGTGCCAGTAGTATCTCTTACAATGAGCAGTTCTTC
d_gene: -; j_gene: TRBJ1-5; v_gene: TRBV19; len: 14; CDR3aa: CASSKAGPGQPQHF; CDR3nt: TGTGCCAGCAGTAAGGCGGGCCCAGGTCAGCCCCAGCATTTT
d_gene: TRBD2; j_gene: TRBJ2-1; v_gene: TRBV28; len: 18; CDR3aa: CASSLATAGLAGYNEQFF; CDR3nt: TGTGCCAGCAGTTTGGCGACGGCGGGACTAGCGGGTTACAATGAGCAGTTCTTC